Presented here are 8 T cell receptor beta chains from one specimen sequenced in a study of blood T cell repertoires in COVID-19. Assay: immunoSEQ multiplex PCR; the TCRdb copy retains only in-frame clones and omits some. The profile covers roughly 250,000 clones, with roughly 87% appearing a single time and around 7.2% taken by the ten largest. Sequenced: peripheral blood. The receptors stem from a man aged 60 to 75 who had recovered from COVID-19.

J is TRBJ1-6 and V is TRBV5-8; TRBD1 matches 8 bases. From germline, CDR1 is SGHTS and CDR2 YDEGEE. The CDR3 extends over 15 amino acids. With 3 bases clipped from V and 9 bases from J, the junction kept 8 bases outside the gene matches. CDR3 loop: CASSSGQGQGSPLHF. The CDR3 DNA sequence: TGTGCCAGCAGCTCCGGACAGGGCCAAGGTTCACCCCTCCACTTT.

The rearrangement uses TRBV27 and TRBJ2-7; D gene ambiguous. Germline V gene sequence: CDR1 MNHEY, CDR2 SMNVEV (reference sequence). V was pared by 0 bases and J by 2 bases, with 8 bases between. The CDR3 runs 14 residues. The CDR3 nucleotides are TGTGCCAGCAGTTTATCCCATGGCCCCTACGAGCAGTACGTC. Translated: CASSLSHGPYEQYV.

V usage is TRBV5-1 and J usage is TRBJ1-2, with TRBD1 matching over 8 bases. Germline CDR1 is SGHRS and CDR2 is YFSETQ. V trimming: 1 base; J trimming: 4 bases; junction bases outside the gene matches: 6. The CDR3 is 15 amino acids. The CDR3 region has the DNA TGCGCCAGCAGCTTGAACGACAGGGGCGGCTATGGCTACACCTTC. This gives the protein CASSLNDRGGYGYTF.

The chain joins TRBV28 to TRBJ1-6, with D uncertain. CDR1 MDHEN and CDR2 SYDVKM come from the germline V gene. The CDR3 is made up of 11 amino acids. Trimming took 5 bases from V and 13 from J, leaving 9 bases between them. In DNA, the CDR3 is TGTGCCAGCAGTGCGTGGGCTCCCCTCCACTTT. This encodes CASSAWAPLHF.

The chain is built from TRBV5-6 and TRBJ2-4, with a tentative D call TRBD1 (5 bases). CDR1 is SGHDT, CDR2 YYEEEE, per germline. V lost 1 base and J 7 bases, leaving 9 bases between the germline ends. The CDR3 extends over 13 amino acids. DNA for the CDR3: TGTGCCAGCAGCTTGTGGGGCGACAACATTCAGTACTTC. Translation gives CASSLWGDNIQYF. The full variable domain, completed using reference TRBV5-6 and TRBJ2-4, is DAGVTQSPTHLIKTRGQQVTLRCSPKSGHDTVSWYQQALGQGPQFIFQYYEEEERQRGNFPDRFSGHQFPNYSSELNVNALLLGDSALYLCASSLWGDNIQYFGAGTRLSVL.

The chain has TRBV30 and TRBJ2-1, with 8 bases lining up with TRBD1. Germline CDR1 GTSNPN, CDR2 SVGIG (reference sequence). With V trimmed by 3 bases and J by 6 bases, 10 bases remained unmatched. This CDR3 is built from 15 residues. In DNA, the CDR3 is TGTGCCTGGAGGACCCGGGGCAGGGGGCTCAATGAGCAGTTCTTC. Encoded protein: CAWRTRGRGLNEQFF.

The V call is TRBV3-1 (or the pseudogene TRBV3-2), the J call TRBJ2-2, with D perhaps TRBD1 (5 bases). CDR3 length: 16 residues. Germline V gives CDR1 LGHDT, CDR2 YNNKEL (reference sequence). Trimming cost V 6 bases and J 0 bases, with 14 bases left between them. This chain's CDR3 is CASSRRQSANTGELFF. The DNA of the CDR3 is TGTGCCAGCAGTCGACGACAGAGTGCGAACACCGGGGAGCTGTTTTTT.

This chain links TRBV3-1 (or the pseudogene TRBV3-2) with TRBJ1-5; D may be TRBD1 (6 bases). Germline V lookup: CDR1 LGHDT, CDR2 YNNKEL (reference sequence). V was pared by 1 base and J by 3 bases, with 10 bases between. CDR3 length: 15 residues. The CDR3 region is CASSQGRGYNQPQHF. The CDR3 nucleotides are TGTGCCAGCAGCCAAGGAAGGGGGTACAATCAGCCCCAGCATTTT.